This T cell receptor beta chain emerged from a study of T cell responses to AZD1222 COVID-19 vaccine. General study results and limits: Donors were largely white British and mainly female; clonal diversity was possibly underestimated.

As regards this clone: The antigen is undetermined.

Trimming cost V 3 bases and J 6 bases, with 10 bases left between them. The CDR3 runs 13 residues. Germline CDR1 reads SGDLS; CDR2 reads YYNGEE. The protocol was immunoSEQ multiplex PCR, while the TCRdb copy is restricted to in-frame clones and leaves out a portion. The sample lists 100,000 to 120,000 clones, more than 70% occurring once. The sample here was peripheral blood, taken on day 0 of AZD1222 vaccination. The clonotype originates from an adult in good health. The V call is TRBV9, the J call TRBJ1-3, with D uncertain. For the CDR3, the DNA is TGTGCCAGCAGCGAAGGGAGAGTAAACACCATATATTTT. Its translation: CASSEGRVNTIYF. Full variable domain (remainder filled in from reference TRBV9 and TRBJ1-3): DSGVTQTPKHLITATGQRVTLRCSPRSGDLSVYWYQQSLDQGLQFLIQYYNGEERAKGNILERFSAQQFPDLHSELNLSSLELGDSALYFCASSEGRVNTIYFGEGSWLTVV.